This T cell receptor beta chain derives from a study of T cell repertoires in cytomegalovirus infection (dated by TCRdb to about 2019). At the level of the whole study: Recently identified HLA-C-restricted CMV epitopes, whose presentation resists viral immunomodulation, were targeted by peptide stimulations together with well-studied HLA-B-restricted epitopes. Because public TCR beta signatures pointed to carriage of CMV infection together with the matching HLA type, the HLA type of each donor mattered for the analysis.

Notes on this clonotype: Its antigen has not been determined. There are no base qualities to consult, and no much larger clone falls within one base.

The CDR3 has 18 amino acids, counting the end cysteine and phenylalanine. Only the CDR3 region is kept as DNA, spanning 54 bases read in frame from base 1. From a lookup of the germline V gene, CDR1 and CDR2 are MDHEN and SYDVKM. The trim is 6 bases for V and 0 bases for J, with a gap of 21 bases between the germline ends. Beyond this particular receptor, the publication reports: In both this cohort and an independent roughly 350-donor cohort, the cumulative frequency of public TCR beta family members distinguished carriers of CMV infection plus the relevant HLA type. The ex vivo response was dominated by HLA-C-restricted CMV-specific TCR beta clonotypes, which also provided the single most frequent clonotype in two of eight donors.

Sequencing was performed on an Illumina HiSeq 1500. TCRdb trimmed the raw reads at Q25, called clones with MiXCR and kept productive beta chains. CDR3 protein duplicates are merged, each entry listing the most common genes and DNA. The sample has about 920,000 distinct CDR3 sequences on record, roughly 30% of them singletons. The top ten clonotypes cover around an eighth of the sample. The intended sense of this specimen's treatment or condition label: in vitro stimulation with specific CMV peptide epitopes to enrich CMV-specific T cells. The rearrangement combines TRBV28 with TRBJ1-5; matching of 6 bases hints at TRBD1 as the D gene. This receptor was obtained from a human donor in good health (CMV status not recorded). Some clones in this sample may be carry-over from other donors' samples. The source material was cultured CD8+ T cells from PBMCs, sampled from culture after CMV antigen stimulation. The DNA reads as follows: TGTGCCAGCAGAGCTACGGGGGGCAATGTTTATAGCAATCAGCCCCAGCATTTT. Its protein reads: CASRATGGNVYSNQPQHF. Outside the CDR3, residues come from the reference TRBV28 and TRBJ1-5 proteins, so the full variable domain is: DVKVTQSSRYLVKRTGEKVFLECVQDMDHENMFWYRQDPGLGLRLIYFSYDVKMKEKGDIPEGYSVSREKKERFSLILESASTNQTSMYLCASRATGGNVYSNQPQHFGDGTRLSIL.